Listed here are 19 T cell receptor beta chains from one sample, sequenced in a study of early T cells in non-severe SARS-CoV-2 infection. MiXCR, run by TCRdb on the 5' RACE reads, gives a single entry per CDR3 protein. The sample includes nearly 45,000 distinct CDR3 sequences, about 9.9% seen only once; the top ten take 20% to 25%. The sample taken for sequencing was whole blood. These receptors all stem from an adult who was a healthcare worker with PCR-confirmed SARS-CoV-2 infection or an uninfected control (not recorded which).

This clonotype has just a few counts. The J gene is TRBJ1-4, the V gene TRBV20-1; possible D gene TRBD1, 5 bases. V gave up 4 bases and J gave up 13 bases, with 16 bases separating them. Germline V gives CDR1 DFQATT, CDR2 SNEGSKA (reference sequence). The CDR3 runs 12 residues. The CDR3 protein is CSAKGPPERLFF. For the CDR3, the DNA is TGCAGTGCTAAGGGACCGCCGGAGAGACTGTTTTTT.

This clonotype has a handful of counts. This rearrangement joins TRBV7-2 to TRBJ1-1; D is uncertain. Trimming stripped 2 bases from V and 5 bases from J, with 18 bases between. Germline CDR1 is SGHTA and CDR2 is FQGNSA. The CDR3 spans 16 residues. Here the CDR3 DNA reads TGTGCCAGCAGCTTATCGTCCAGCCTCTCATCTACTGAAGCTTTCTTT. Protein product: CASSLSSSLSSTEAFF.

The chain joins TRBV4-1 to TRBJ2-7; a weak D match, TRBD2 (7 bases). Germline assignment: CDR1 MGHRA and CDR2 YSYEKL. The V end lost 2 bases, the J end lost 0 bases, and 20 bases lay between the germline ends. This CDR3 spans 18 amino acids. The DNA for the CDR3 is TGCGCCAGCAGCCAACCCTCCGACCTAGCGGACAGCTCCTACGAGCAGTACTTC. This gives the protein CASSQPSDLADSSYEQYF.

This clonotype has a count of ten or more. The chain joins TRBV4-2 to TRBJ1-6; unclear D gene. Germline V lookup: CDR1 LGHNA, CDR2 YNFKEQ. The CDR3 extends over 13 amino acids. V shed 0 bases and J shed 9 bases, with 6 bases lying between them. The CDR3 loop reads CASSQDNASPLHF. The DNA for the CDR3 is TGTGCCAGCAGCCAAGATAATGCTTCACCCCTCCACTTT.

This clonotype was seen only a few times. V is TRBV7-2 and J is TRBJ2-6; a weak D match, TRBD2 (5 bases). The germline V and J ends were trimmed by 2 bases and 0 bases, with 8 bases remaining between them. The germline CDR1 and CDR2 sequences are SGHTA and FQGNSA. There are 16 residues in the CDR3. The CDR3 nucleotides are TGTGCCAGCAGCTTAAGCCGGGACTCTGGGGCCAACGTCCTGACTTTC. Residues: CASSLSRDSGANVLTF.

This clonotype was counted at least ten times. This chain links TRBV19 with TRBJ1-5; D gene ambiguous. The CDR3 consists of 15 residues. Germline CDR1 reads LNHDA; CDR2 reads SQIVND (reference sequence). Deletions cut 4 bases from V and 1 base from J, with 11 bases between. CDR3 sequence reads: CASSTSKASNQPQHF. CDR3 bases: TGTGCCAGTAGTACCAGCAAGGCCAGCAATCAGCCCCAGCATTTT.

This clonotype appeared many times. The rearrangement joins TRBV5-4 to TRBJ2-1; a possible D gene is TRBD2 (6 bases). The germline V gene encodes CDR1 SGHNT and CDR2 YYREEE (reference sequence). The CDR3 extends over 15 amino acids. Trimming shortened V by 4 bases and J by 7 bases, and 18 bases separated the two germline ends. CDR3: CASSPRFAGRNEQFF. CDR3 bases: TGTGCCAGCAGCCCCCGGTTTGCTGGGAGGAATGAGCAGTTCTTC. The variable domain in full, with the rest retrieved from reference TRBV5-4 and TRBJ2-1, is ETGVTQSPTHLIKTRGQQVTLRCSSQSGHNTVSWYQQALGQGPQFIFQYYREEENGRGNFPPRFSGLQFPNYSSELNVNALELDDSALYLCASSPRFAGRNEQFFGPGTRLTVL.

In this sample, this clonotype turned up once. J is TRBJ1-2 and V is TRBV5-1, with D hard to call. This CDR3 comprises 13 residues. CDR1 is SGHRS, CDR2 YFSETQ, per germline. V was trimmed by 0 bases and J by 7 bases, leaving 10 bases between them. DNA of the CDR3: TGCGCCAGCAGCTTGGGTCTCAGTAGTGGCTACACCTTC. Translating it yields CASSLGLSSGYTF.

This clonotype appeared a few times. CDR3 loop: CAISDGVGLNTEAFF. The CDR3 DNA is TGTGCCATCAGTGACGGGGTCGGGTTGAACACTGAAGCTTTCTTT. The chain carries TRBV10-3 and TRBJ1-1; D gene ambiguous. V was pared by 3 bases and J by 0 bases, with 11 bases between. This CDR3 spans 15 amino acids. Germline V gene sequence: CDR1 ENHRY, CDR2 SYGVKD.

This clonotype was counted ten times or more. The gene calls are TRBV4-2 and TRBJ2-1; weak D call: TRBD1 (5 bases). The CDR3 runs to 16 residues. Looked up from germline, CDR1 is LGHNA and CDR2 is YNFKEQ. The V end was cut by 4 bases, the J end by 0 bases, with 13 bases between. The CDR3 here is CASSRDSPYSYNEQFF. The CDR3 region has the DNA TGTGCCAGCAGCCGAGACAGTCCCTACTCCTACAATGAGCAGTTCTTC.

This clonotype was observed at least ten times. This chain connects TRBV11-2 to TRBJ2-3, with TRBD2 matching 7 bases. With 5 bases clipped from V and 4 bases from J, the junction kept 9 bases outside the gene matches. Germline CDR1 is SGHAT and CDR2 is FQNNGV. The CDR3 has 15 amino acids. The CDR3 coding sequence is TGTGCCAGCAGCCCACGACTAGCATTATCAGATACGCAGTATTTT. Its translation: CASSPRLALSDTQYF.

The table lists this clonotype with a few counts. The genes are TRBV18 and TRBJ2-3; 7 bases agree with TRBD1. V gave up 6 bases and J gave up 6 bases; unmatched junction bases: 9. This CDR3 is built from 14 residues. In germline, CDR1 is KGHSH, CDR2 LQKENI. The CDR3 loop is CASSRRQGKDTQYF. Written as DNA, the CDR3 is TGTGCCAGCTCCCGAAGACAGGGAAAGGATACGCAGTATTTT.

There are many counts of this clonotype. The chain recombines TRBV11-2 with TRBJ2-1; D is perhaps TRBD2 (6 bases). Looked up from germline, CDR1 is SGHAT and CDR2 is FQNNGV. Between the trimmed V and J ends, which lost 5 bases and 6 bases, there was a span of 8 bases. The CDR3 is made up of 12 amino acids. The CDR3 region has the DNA TGTGCCAGCAGCCTAGCGTTCAATGAGCAGTTCTTC. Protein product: CASSLAFNEQFF.

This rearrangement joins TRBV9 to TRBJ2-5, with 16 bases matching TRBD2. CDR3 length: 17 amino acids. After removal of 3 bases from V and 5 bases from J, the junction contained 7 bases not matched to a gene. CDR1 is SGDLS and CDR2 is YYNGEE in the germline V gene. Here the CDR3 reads CASSAGTSGRAGETQYF. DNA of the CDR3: TGTGCCAGCAGCGCCGGGACTAGCGGGAGGGCCGGCGAGACCCAGTACTTC.

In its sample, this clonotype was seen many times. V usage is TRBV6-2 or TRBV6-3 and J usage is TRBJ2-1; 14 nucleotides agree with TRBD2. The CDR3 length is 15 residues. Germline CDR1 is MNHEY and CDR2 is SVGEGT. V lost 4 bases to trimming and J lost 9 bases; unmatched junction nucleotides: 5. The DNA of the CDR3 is TGTGCCAGCAGTTTGGGACTAGCGGGAGTACGTGAGCAGTTCTTC. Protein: CASSLGLAGVREQFF.

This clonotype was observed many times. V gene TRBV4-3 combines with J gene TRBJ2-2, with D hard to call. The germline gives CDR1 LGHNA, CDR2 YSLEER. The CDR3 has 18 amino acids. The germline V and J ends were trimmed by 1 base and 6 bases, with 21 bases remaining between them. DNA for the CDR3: TGCGCCAGCAGCCAAGTGGCCAGCAAATCAAGTCACCCCGGGGAGCTGTTTTTT. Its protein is CASSQVASKSSHPGELFF.

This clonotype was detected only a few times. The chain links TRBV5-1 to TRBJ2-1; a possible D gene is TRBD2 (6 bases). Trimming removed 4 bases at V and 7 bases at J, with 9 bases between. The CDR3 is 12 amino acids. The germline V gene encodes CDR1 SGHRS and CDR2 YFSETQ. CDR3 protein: CASSPSGNEQFF. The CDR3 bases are TGCGCCAGCAGCCCCAGCGGGAATGAGCAGTTCTTC.

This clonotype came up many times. The chain's CDR3 is CASSSEWEGDTQYF. CDR3 coding DNA: TGTGCCAGCAGTTCGGAATGGGAGGGCGATACGCAGTATTTT. This chain joins TRBV28 and TRBJ2-3, with 7 nucleotides matching TRBD2. The germline gives CDR1 MDHEN, CDR2 SYDVKM. This CDR3 has 14 residues. V lost 4 bases, J lost 6 bases, and 7 bases stayed unmatched.

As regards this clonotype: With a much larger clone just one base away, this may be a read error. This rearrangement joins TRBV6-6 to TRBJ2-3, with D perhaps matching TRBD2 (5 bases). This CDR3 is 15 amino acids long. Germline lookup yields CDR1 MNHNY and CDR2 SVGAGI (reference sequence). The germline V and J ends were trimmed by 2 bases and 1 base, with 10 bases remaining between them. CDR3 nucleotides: TGTGCCAGCAGTTACGACGGGAACGGCACAGATACGCAGTATTTT. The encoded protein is CASSYDGNGTDTQYF.